The present entry profiles one TCR beta chain with its context. The sample is drawn from a study of blood T cell repertoires in COVID-19. Study-level information: Collection of acute and convalescent COVID-19 samples took place in the United States, Italy and Spain. T cells, B-cell-depleted T cells, or PBMCs provided the cDNA or gDNA that served as material.

Libraries were prepared by immunoSEQ multiplex PCR; TCRdb keeps only in-frame clonotypes and omits some of them. Of about 62,000 clones listed, roughly 89% are singletons. The sequenced sample consisted of peripheral blood. The source is a woman over 75 with acute or convalescent COVID-19.

The CDR3 DNA reads TGCGCCAGCAGTGATTTCGGGACAGGGGTCGGAAACACCATATATTTT. It specifies CASSDFGTGVGNTIYF. This sequence joins TRBV10-2 and TRBJ1-3; TRBD1 matches 10 bases. V shed 3 bases and J 4 bases; nucleotides not matched to a gene: 6. Germline values: CDR1 WSHSY, CDR2 SAAADI. The CDR3 has 16 residues.